Each of the 32 T cell receptor beta chains below was sequenced from the same sample in a study of T-cell memory formation after mild COVID-19. TCRdb redid the calling of the 5' RACE reads with MiXCR, one entry per CDR3 protein. The sample includes 35,000 to 45,000 distinct CDR3 sequences, over 6.5% seen only once; the top ten take approximately 0.74%. Sequenced: PBMCs or a T cell subset sorted from them (not recorded which). These receptors were collected from an adult who had mild COVID-19 (a few samples of this study predate the infection). Cell type and time point are not known.

This clonotype appeared many times. An end of the junction differs from the germline gene, which may be a read error. The chain joins TRBV3-1 to TRBJ1-3; unclear D gene. Germline V gene lookup returns CDR1 LGHDT and CDR2 YNNKEL (reference sequence). CDR3 length: 13 amino acids. CDR3 in amino acids: CASSQRTGNTIYF. For the CDR3, the DNA is TGTGCCAGCAGCCAACGGACTGGGAACACCATATATTTT.

This clonotype appeared many times. The chain employs TRBV5-1 and TRBJ2-3; D perhaps matches TRBD1 (5 bases). The CDR3 has 16 residues. Between the trimmed V and J ends, which lost 1 base and 1 base, there was a span of 13 bases. Germline assignment: CDR1 SGHRS and CDR2 YFSETQ. The CDR3 DNA reads as TGCGCCAGCAGCTTGTCGTGGGGCGGCGGCACAGATACGCAGTATTTT. It specifies CASSLSWGGGTDTQYF.

The rearrangement joins TRBV13 to TRBJ2-1, with 8 bases identical to TRBD2. CDR1 PRHDT and CDR2 FYEKMQ come from the germline V gene (reference sequence). The ends lost 3 bases at V and 4 bases at J; junction bases unmatched: 5. This CDR3 region has 15 residues. The CDR3 is CASSLSGGGYNEQFF. As DNA, the CDR3 is TGTGCCAGCAGCTTGTCCGGGGGGGGGTACAATGAGCAGTTCTTC.

There are many counts of this clonotype. The chain links TRBV7-3 to TRBJ2-1; TRBD2 agrees at 8 bases. Germline-derived CDR1 and CDR2 are SGHTA and FQGTGA. V shed 5 bases and J 7 bases; nucleotides not matched to a gene: 4. The CDR3 has 13 residues. Here the CDR3 DNA reads TGTGCCAGCAGCACGACTAGCGAGAATGAGCAGTTCTTC. Residues: CASSTTSENEQFF.

Many counts were recorded for this clonotype. The chain couples TRBV12-3 or TRBV12-4 to TRBJ2-7, with 11 bases matching TRBD2. V dropped 4 bases and J dropped 6; count of bases not matched to a gene: 11. The CDR3 is 16 amino acids. The CDR3 DNA follows: TGTGCCAGCAGTTCCCAACTAGCGGGAGCGGCCTCCGAGCAGTACTTC. This gives the protein CASSSQLAGAASEQYF.

In its sample, this clonotype was seen many times. V usage is TRBV4-1 and J usage is TRBJ1-4, with 8 bases fitting TRBD1. The CDR3 runs 16 residues. Germline V lookup: CDR1 MGHRA, CDR2 YSYEKL. The J segment lost 12 bases and the V segment lost 1 base, leaving 13 bases of the junction unmatched. CDR3 coding DNA: TGCGCCAGCAGCCAAGCCCCCACAGGGGGACTTTTGGAACTGTTTTTT. This codes for CASSQAPTGGLLELFF.

This clonotype was observed many times. The genes are TRBV9 and TRBJ2-5; maybe TRBD1 (6 bases). This CDR3 is built from 13 residues. Germline V gives CDR1 SGDLS, CDR2 YYNGEE. Trimming took off 4 bases at V and 4 bases at J, with 11 bases between the two ends. The CDR3 sequence is CASSTGLRETQYF. CDR3 nucleotide sequence: TGTGCCAGCAGCACAGGGCTTCGAGAGACCCAGTACTTC.

This chain uses TRBV2 with TRBJ2-2; tentative D call: TRBD1 (5 bases). Looked up from germline, CDR1 is SNHLY and CDR2 is FYNNEI. The length of the CDR3 is 16 residues. The V end lost 4 bases, the J end lost 1 base, and 13 bases lay between the germline ends. In DNA form, the CDR3 reads TGTGCCAGCAGTGGGGCGGCAGGGCGGAACACCGGGGAGCTGTTTTTT. This encodes CASSGAAGRNTGELFF.

At least ten counts were recorded for this clonotype. The CDR3 region is CASSYAHGTFTDTQYF. In DNA, the CDR3 is TGTGCCAGCAGTTACGCCCACGGGACTTTCACAGATACGCAGTATTTT. The chain uses TRBV6-2 or TRBV6-3 and TRBJ2-3, with D perhaps matching TRBD2 (6 bases). Germline assignment: CDR1 MNHEY and CDR2 SVGEGT. The CDR3 is 16 amino acids. Between the trimmed V and J ends, which lost 2 bases and 2 bases, there was a span of 14 bases.

This clonotype has at least ten counts. The gene calls are TRBV5-1 and TRBJ1-1, with D perhaps TRBD1 (6 bases). Germline V lookup: CDR1 SGHRS, CDR2 YFSETQ. Trimming removed 0 bases from V and 1 base from J, with 13 bases in between. CDR3 length: 16 residues. CDR3 bases: TGCGCCAGCAGCTTGGCTGGGACACCTTCGAACACTGAAGCTTTCTTT. Protein product: CASSLAGTPSNTEAFF.

This clonotype was detected a few times. The J gene is TRBJ1-5, the V gene TRBV11-2, with a tentative D call TRBD1 (5 bases). CDR3 length: 18 amino acids. From germline, CDR1 is SGHAT and CDR2 FQNNGV. The V end lost 0 bases, the J end lost 2 bases, and 17 bases lay between the germline ends. The CDR3 coding sequence is TGTGCCAGCAGCTTAGATCAGGGCGGAGTATCGGGCAATCAGCCCCAGCATTTT. As protein: CASSLDQGGVSGNQPQHF.

This clonotype is labeled as medium-sized (0.01 to 0.1%). The J gene is TRBJ2-1, the V gene TRBV24-1; 7 bases match TRBD1. Trimming removed 2 bases from V and 0 bases from J; junction bases left unmatched: 9. Germline V CDR1 and CDR2: KGHDR, SFDVKD. The CDR3 extends over 18 amino acids. The CDR3 sequence: CATSDYRQGLSSYNEQFF. Written as DNA, the CDR3 is TGTGCCACCAGTGATTATCGACAGGGATTGAGCTCCTACAATGAGCAGTTCTTC.

The chain combines TRBV5-5 with TRBJ2-1; the D gene is possibly TRBD1 (6 bases). Trimming pared 4 bases from V and 6 bases from J, leaving 14 bases between. The CDR3 sequence is 14 residues long. In germline, CDR1 is SGHKS, CDR2 YYEKEE (reference sequence). DNA for the CDR3: TGTGCCAGCAGCCACAGGGAACATGCCAATGAGCAGTTCTTC. Protein sequence: CASSHREHANEQFF.

The chain joins TRBV5-1 to TRBJ1-2; possibly TRBD1 for D (5 bases). The germline V gene encodes CDR1 SGHRS and CDR2 YFSETQ. The CDR3 is made up of 12 amino acids. Trimming left V 1 base short and J 7 bases short, with 8 bases between. The CDR3 region is CASSLLDSGYTF. CDR3 in DNA: TGCGCCAGCAGCTTGCTCGACAGTGGCTACACCTTC.

V is TRBV20-1 and J is TRBJ2-1; 11 nucleotides agree with TRBD2. The CDR3 extends over 15 amino acids. The junction had 13 bases not matched to a gene; V was cut back by 6 bases and J by 9 bases. Germline V gene lookup returns CDR1 DFQATT and CDR2 SNEGSKA (reference sequence). The CDR3 protein is CSAPLAGGPRGEQFF. In nucleotides, the CDR3 is TGCAGTGCCCCGTTAGCGGGAGGGCCGAGGGGTGAGCAGTTCTTC.

At least ten counts were recorded for this clonotype. J is TRBJ2-5 and V is TRBV24-1; 9 positions agree with TRBD1. Trimming removed 3 bases from V and 4 bases from J; junction bases left unmatched: 8. The CDR3 consists of 16 residues. The germline gives CDR1 KGHDR, CDR2 SFDVKD. The CDR3 here is CATSDVGQGTRETQYF. DNA of the CDR3: TGTGCCACCAGTGATGTGGGACAGGGAACACGAGAGACCCAGTACTTC.

This clonotype was recorded only once. V and J are TRBV24-1 and TRBJ1-5; 8 bases fit TRBD1. The CDR3 extends over 13 amino acids. J was trimmed by 7 bases and V by 4 bases; bases with no gene match: 2. Looked up from germline, CDR1 is KGHDR and CDR2 is SFDVKD. Written as DNA, the CDR3 is TGTGCCACCAGTGAGGACAGGGCCCAGCCCCAGCATTTT. It encodes CATSEDRAQPQHF.

This clonotype was detected ten times or more. This chain connects TRBV7-2 to TRBJ2-3; tentatively, D is TRBD1 or TRBD2 (5 bases each). Trimming stripped 5 bases from V and 2 bases from J, with 14 bases between. Germline V gives CDR1 SGHTA, CDR2 FQGNSA. This CDR3 is built from 15 residues. The CDR3 region is CASSRRDPNTDTQYF. CDR3 nucleotides: TGTGCCAGCAGCCGCCGGGACCCAAACACAGATACGCAGTATTTT.

This clonotype has a count of ten or more. This rearrangement joins TRBV27 to TRBJ2-7, with 10 nucleotides matching TRBD1. Looked up from germline, CDR1 is MNHEY and CDR2 is SMNVEV (reference sequence). The CDR3 runs 15 residues. The V segment lost 5 bases and the J segment 7 bases; nucleotides outside the gene matches: 11. The CDR3 loop reads CASSRPGQGTREQYF. The CDR3 DNA reads as TGTGCCAGCAGTCGCCCGGGACAGGGGACTCGAGAGCAGTACTTC.

This clonotype was seen many times. The chain carries TRBV5-1 and TRBJ1-4; no reliable D call. There are 15 residues in the CDR3. V lost 3 bases and J 0 bases, leaving 9 bases between the germline ends. The germline gives CDR1 SGHRS, CDR2 YFSETQ. The CDR3 DNA reads TGCGCCAGCAGCTCCGGACGGTCAACTAATGAAAAACTGTTTTTT. Translating gives CASSSGRSTNEKLFF.

In this sample, this clonotype turned up a few times. This chain connects TRBV7-9 to TRBJ2-3, with 12 bases matching TRBD2. This CDR3 contains 17 residues. The ends lost 5 bases at V and 2 bases at J; junction bases unmatched: 8. Per the germline V gene, CDR1 is SEHNR and CDR2 is FQNEAQ (reference sequence). CDR3 in amino acids: CASSLVRTSGNTDTQYF. The DNA of the CDR3 is TGTGCCAGCAGCCTCGTTCGGACTAGCGGGAACACAGATACGCAGTATTTT.

The table lists this clonotype with many counts. This chain links TRBV29-1 with TRBJ2-3; 7 bases align to TRBD2. The CDR3 extends over 12 amino acids. The trim removed 6 bases at V and 5 bases at J, leaving 5 bases unmatched. Germline V lookup: CDR1 SQVTM, CDR2 ANQGSEA. In DNA form, the CDR3 reads TGCAGCGTCGGCGGGGGTAGAGATACGCAGTATTTT. This translates into CSVGGGRDTQYF.

This clonotype was detected many times. This chain links TRBV10-3 with TRBJ1-6; D unresolved. Germline V gives CDR1 ENHRY, CDR2 SYGVKD. V was shortened by 3 bases and J by 0 bases, with 9 bases between the two germline ends. The CDR3 is 16 amino acids. The CDR3 DNA reads TGTGCCATCAGTGATTGGGAGAGCTCCTATAATTCACCCCTCCACTTT. Amino acids: CAISDWESSYNSPLHF.

This clonotype occurred a few times. This chain links TRBV4-1 with TRBJ1-2; tentative D call: TRBD1 (6 bases). Germline-derived CDR1 and CDR2 are MGHRA and YSYEKL. The CDR3 contains 16 residues. The V end lost 0 bases, the J end lost 0 bases, and 11 bases lay between the germline ends. The CDR3 nucleotides read TGCGCCAGCAGCCAAGATTCGGGGGGCACTAACTATGGCTACACCTTC. Its translation: CASSQDSGGTNYGYTF.

This clonotype was counted only a few times. J is TRBJ1-1 and V is TRBV18; D call uncertain. Germline loops: CDR1 KGHSH, CDR2 LQKENI. CDR3 length: 13 residues. V gave up 5 bases and J gave up 3 bases, with 10 bases separating them. Here the CDR3 reads CASSSSRDTEAFF. CDR3 in DNA: TGTGCCAGCTCATCGAGTAGGGACACTGAAGCTTTCTTT.

This clonotype was found many times. The V call is TRBV5-6, the J call TRBJ1-2; TRBD1 matches at 8 bases. With V trimmed by 3 bases and J by 4 bases, 17 bases remained unmatched. The CDR3 has 18 residues. The germline V gene encodes CDR1 SGHDT and CDR2 YYEEEE. The CDR3 sequence: CASSSYSTTGDRRYGYTF. The CDR3 DNA reads as TGTGCCAGCAGCTCGTACTCCACGACAGGGGACCGACGCTATGGCTACACCTTC.

This clonotype has a handful of counts. CDR3 DNA: TGTGCCAGCAGCTTGGCGGGACGGTTTGAAGAAAAACTGTTTTTT. Residues: CASSLAGRFEEKLFF. This sequence joins TRBV5-5 and TRBJ1-4, with TRBD1 as a possible D gene (5 bases). Deletions cut 0 bases from V and 8 bases from J, with 14 bases between. Germline values: CDR1 SGHKS, CDR2 YYEKEE (reference sequence). The CDR3 spans 15 residues. Supplemented by reference TRBV5-5 and TRBJ1-4, the full variable domain reads DAGVTQSPTHLIKTRGQQVTLRCSPISGHKSVSWYQQVLGQGPQFIFQYYEKEERGRGNFPDRFSARQFPNYSSELNVNALLLGDSALYLCASSLAGRFEEKLFFGSGTQLSVL.

This clonotype was picked up many times. The chain employs TRBV12-3 or TRBV12-4 and TRBJ2-7, with D perhaps matching TRBD2 (5 bases). The CDR3 is made up of 13 amino acids. With 3 bases removed from V and 3 bases from J, the gap between germline ends came to 9 bases. The CDR3: CASSFTGGYEQYF. The CDR3 DNA follows: TGTGCCAGCAGTTTTACTGGAGGCTACGAGCAGTACTTC.

At least ten counts were recorded for this clonotype. The rearrangement links TRBV7-8 to TRBJ1-4; D gene ambiguous. The CDR3 runs to 13 residues. In germline, CDR1 is SGHVS, CDR2 FQNEAQ. V was clipped by 2 bases and J by 4 bases, with 5 bases between them. CDR3 residues: CASSLSNNEKLFF. CDR3 bases: TGTGCCAGCAGCTTATCAAATAATGAAAAACTGTTTTTT.

This clonotype was observed many times. CDR3 region: CAWSGSGIEQFF. CDR3 sequence (DNA): TGTGCCTGGAGCGGGAGTGGAATTGAGCAGTTCTTC. The V call is TRBV30, the J call TRBJ2-1; tentative D call: TRBD2 (6 bases). The CDR3 is made up of 12 amino acids. Trimming took off 3 bases at V and 9 bases at J, with 12 bases between the two ends. Germline V gives CDR1 GTSNPN, CDR2 SVGIG (reference sequence).

The genes are TRBV9 and TRBJ1-4; D is perhaps TRBD1 (5 bases). The CDR3 spans 14 residues. V was clipped by 1 base and J by 6 bases, with 10 bases between them. Germline CDR1 reads SGDLS; CDR2 reads YYNGEE. CDR3 DNA sequence: TGTGCCAGCAGCGTATGGGGGTTGGATGAAAAACTGTTTTTT. This encodes CASSVWGLDEKLFF.

The J gene is TRBJ2-5, the V gene TRBV11-2; 7 bases fit TRBD2. V lost 4 bases and J lost 2; bases outside the gene matches: 10. The CDR3 covers 16 residues. Germline V gene data show CDR1 as SGHAT and CDR2 as FQNNGV. The CDR3 sequence: CASSYPGRGTQETQYF. CDR3 nucleotides: TGTGCCAGCAGCTACCCTGGGCGGGGGACGCAAGAGACCCAGTACTTC.